The clone carrying this T cell receptor beta chain came up a few times. TCR sequencing used cDNA made by reverse transcription of extracted RNA. Sequencing was performed with immunoSEQ multiplex PCR; in TCRdb, only in-frame clones are kept and a portion is missing. The sample carries 190,000 or so clones, around 60% recorded once. Treatment indicated: oral pan-JAK inhibitor, 5-10 mg twice daily. This CDR3 is built from 14 residues. Germline V gene data show CDR1 as SGHAT and CDR2 as FQDESV (reference sequence). Trimming cost V 5 bases and J 0 bases, with 10 bases left between them. The data were taken from a study of CD8+ T cells in alopecia areata.

This chain uses TRBV11-1 with TRBJ2-5, with a possible D match to TRBD1 (5 bases). The specimen comprised CD8+ T cells sorted from blood, sampled at week 24, from a patient treated with tofacitinib. This receptor was taken from a human donor with alopecia areata. Here the CDR3 DNA reads TGTGCCAGCAGCCGACAGCAGTACCAAGAGACCCAGTACTTC. Amino acids: CASSRQQYQETQYF. The whole variable domain, remainder taken from reference TRBV11-1 and TRBJ2-5, is EAEVAQSPRYKITEKSQAVAFWCDPISGHATLYWYRQILGQGPELLVQFQDESVVDDSQLPKDRFSAERLKGVDSTLKIQPAELGDSAMYLCASSRQQYQETQYFGPGTRLLVL.